This T cell receptor beta chain was observed in a study of identical twins. This clonotype was counted ten times or more. Its antigen is currently unknown. The cDNA had a unique molecular identifier and a template-switch universal primer site. TCRdb re-called the 5' RACE reads through MiXCR, storing one row per CDR3 protein. The data show a few hundred thousand distinct CDR3 sequences, with 10% to 13% seen just once and 9% to 10% held by the top ten. General study findings and limits: With abundant cord blood beta clonotypes, insertions were fewer; memory repertoires showed no such pattern. Potential partial confounding of zero-insertion analyses by invariant MAIT and iNKT cells was noted.

This CDR3 has 13 amino acids. Germline trimming cut 7 bases from V and 8 bases from J; bases unmatched to any gene: 11. Germline V gene data show CDR1 as DFQATT and CDR2 as SNEGSKA (reference sequence). The rearrangement joins TRBV20-1 to TRBJ1-2; 9 nucleotides line up with TRBD1. This receptor was obtained from a man aged 45-65 years in good health. The sequenced material came from memory T cells sorted from blood. Here the CDR3 reads CSESGQGYRGYTF. The CDR3 nucleotides read TGCAGTGAATCCGGACAGGGGTATAGGGGCTACACCTTC.